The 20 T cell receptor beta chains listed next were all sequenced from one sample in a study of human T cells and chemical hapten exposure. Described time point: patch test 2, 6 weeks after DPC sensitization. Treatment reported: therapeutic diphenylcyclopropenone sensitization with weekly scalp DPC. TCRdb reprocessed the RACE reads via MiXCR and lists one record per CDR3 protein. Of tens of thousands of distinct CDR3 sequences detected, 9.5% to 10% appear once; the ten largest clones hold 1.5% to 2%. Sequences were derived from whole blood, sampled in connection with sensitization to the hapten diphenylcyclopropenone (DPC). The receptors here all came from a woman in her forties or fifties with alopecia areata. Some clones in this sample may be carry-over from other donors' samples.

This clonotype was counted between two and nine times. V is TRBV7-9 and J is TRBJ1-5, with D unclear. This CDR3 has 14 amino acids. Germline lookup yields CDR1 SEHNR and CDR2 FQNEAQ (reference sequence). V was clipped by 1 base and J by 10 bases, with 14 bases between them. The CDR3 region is CASSLDSQAVPQHF. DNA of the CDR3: TGTGCCAGCAGCTTAGACAGCCAAGCTGTACCCCAGCATTTT.

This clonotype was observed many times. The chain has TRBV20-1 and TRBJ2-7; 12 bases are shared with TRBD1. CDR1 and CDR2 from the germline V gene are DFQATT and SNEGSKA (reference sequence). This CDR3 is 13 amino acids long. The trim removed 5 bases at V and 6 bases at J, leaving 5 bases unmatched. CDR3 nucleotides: TGCAGTGCTCCGGGACAGGGGGCGAGCGAGCAGTACTTC. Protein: CSAPGQGASEQYF.

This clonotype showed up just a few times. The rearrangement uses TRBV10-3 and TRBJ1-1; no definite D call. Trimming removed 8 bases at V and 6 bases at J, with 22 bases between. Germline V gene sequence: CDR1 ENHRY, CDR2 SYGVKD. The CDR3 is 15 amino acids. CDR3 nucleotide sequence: TGTGCCATCGGAATTGGCAACGAGGGTGGCTCTGAAGCTTTCTTT. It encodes CAIGIGNEGGSEAFF.

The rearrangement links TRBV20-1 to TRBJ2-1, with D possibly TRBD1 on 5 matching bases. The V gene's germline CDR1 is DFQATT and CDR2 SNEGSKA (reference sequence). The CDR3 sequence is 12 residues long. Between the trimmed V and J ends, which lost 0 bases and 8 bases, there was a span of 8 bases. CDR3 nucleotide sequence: TGCAGTGCTAGAGACAGGGTCCATGAGCAGTTCTTC. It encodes CSARDRVHEQFF.

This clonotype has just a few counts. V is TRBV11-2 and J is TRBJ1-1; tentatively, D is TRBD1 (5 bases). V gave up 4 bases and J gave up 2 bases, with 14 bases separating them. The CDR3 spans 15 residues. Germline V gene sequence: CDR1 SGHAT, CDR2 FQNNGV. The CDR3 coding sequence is TGTGCCAGCAGCTCTATATCGGGACTTAACACTGAAGCTTTCTTT. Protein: CASSSISGLNTEAFF.

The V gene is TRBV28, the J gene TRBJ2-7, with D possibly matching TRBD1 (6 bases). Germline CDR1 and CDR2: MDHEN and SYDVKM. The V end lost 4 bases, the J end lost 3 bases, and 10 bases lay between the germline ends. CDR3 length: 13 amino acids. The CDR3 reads CASSSWTDYEQYF. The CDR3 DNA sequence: TGTGCCAGCAGTTCCTGGACAGACTACGAGCAGTACTTC.

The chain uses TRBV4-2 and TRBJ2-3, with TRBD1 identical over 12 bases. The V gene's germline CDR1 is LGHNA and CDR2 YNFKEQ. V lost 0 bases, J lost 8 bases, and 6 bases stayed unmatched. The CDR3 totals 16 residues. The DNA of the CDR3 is TGTGCCAGCAGCCAAGATGGGACAGGGGGCCGAGGTACGCAGTATTTT. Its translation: CASSQDGTGGRGTQYF.

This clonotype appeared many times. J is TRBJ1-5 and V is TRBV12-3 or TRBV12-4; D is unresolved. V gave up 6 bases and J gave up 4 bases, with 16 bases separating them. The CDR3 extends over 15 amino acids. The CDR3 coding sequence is TGTGCCAGCAGCCGTGGGGTGACCACGAATCAGCCCCAGCATTTT. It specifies CASSRGVTTNQPQHF.

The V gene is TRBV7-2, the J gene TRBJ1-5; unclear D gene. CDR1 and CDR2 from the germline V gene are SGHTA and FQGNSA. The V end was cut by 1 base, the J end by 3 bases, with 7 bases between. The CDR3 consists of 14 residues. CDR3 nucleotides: TGTGCCAGCAGCTTAGGACGGAACAATCAGCCCCAGCATTTT. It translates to CASSLGRNNQPQHF.

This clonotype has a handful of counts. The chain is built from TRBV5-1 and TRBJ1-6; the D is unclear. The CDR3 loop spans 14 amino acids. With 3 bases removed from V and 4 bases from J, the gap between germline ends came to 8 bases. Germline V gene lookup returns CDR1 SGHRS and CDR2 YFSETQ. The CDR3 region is CASSSGSYNSPLHF. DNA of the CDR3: TGCGCCAGCAGCTCCGGGAGTTATAATTCACCCCTCCACTTT.

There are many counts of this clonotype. The CDR3 coding sequence is TGTGCCAGCAGCCCGTCAGCGAACACTGAAGCTTTCTTT. Translation gives CASSPSANTEAFF. The V gene is TRBV11-3, the J gene TRBJ1-1; D unclear. This CDR3 has 13 residues. V lost 5 bases and J 1 base, leaving 8 bases between the germline ends. The germline gives CDR1 SGHNT, CDR2 YENEEA.

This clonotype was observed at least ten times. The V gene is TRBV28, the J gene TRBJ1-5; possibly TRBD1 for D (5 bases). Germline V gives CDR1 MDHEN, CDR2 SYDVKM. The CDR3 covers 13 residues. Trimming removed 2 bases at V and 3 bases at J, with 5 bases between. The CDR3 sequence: CASSLGANQPQHF. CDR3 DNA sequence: TGTGCCAGCAGTTTAGGGGCCAATCAGCCCCAGCATTTT.

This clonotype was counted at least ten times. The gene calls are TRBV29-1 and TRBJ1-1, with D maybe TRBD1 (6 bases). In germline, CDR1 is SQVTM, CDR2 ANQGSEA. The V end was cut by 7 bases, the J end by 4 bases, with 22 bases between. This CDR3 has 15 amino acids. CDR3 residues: CSAGGLTGRTTEAFF. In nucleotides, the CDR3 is TGCAGCGCCGGGGGCCTTACAGGGAGGACCACTGAAGCTTTCTTT.

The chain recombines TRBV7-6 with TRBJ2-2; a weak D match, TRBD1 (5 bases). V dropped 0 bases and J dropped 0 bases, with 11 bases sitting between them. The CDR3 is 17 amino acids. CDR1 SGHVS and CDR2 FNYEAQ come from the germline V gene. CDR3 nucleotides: TGTGCCAGCAGCTTAGCCACTTGGGGCCCGAACACCGGGGAGCTGTTTTTT. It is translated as CASSLATWGPNTGELFF.

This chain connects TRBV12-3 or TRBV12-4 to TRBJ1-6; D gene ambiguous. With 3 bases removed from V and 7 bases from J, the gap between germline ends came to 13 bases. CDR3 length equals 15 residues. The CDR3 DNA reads TGTGCCAGCAGTTTTGCCCACCGCCAAAATTCACCCCTCCACTTT. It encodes CASSFAHRQNSPLHF.

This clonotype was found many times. The CDR3 DNA reads TGTGCCAGCAGCTTGGGACAGAGGTCCACTGAAGCTTTCTTT. The encoded protein is CASSLGQRSTEAFF. The chain combines TRBV13 with TRBJ1-1, with 7 bases aligning to TRBD1. The germline gives CDR1 PRHDT, CDR2 FYEKMQ (reference sequence). V shed 3 bases, J shed 4 bases, and the junction held 5 bases outside the gene matches. The CDR3 sequence is 14 residues long.

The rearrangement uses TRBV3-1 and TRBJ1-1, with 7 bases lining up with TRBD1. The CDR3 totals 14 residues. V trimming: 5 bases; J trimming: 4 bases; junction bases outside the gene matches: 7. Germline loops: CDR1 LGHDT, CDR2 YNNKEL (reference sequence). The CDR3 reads CASSLQGRGTEAFF. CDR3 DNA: TGTGCCAGCAGCTTACAGGGGCGCGGCACTGAAGCTTTCTTT.

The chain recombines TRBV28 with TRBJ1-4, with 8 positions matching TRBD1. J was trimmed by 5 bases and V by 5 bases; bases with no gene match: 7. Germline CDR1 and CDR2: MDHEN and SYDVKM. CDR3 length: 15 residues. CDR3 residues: CASSPRQGRNEKLFF. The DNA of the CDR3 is TGTGCCAGCAGTCCCAGACAGGGGCGAAATGAAAAACTGTTTTTT.

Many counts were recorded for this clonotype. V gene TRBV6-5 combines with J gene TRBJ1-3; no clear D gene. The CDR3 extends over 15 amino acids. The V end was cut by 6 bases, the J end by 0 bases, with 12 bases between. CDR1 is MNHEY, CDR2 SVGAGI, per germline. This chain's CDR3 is CASRPSGSSGNTIYF. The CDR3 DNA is TGTGCCAGCAGACCCAGCGGGAGCTCTGGAAACACCATATATTTT.

CDR3 in amino acids: CASNRGTIPTYNEQFF. CDR3 DNA sequence: TGTGCCAGCAATCGAGGGACAATCCCTACCTACAATGAGCAGTTCTTC. This sequence joins TRBV6-1 and TRBJ2-1, with a possible D match to TRBD1 (6 bases). CDR1 is MNHNS and CDR2 is SASEGT in the germline V gene. Trimming shortened V by 7 bases and J by 2 bases, and 18 bases separated the two germline ends. The CDR3 has 16 residues.